Detailed here is one T cell receptor beta chain. Its antigen remains unidentified. The germline V gene has CDR1 MNHEY and CDR2 SVGAGI. Trimming took 6 bases from V and 0 from J, leaving 9 bases between them. This CDR3 spans 14 amino acids. These data originate in a study of beta chain features in type 1 diabetes. TCRB transcripts that were expressed got sequenced, as all of the isolated RNA had been reverse transcribed. Clones were read by immunoSEQ multiplex PCR, and TCRdb kept only the in-frame ones, dropping some. Among 900,000 or so clones listed, around a sixth were seen once. Study findings and constraints: Reduced insertions and increased deletions marked VDJ junctions in type 1 diabetes patients. The analysis here could not establish whether HLA type shapes TCRB rearrangement. Within the patient group, naive, central memory and Treg TCRB repertoires appeared more similar to each other than within healthy donors.

V usage is TRBV6-5 and J usage is TRBJ1-3; D unresolved. The receptor comes from a young woman in good health. The sequencing sample was made of naive CD4+ T cells from blood. For the CDR3, the DNA is TGTGCCAGCAGAGGCCTGAGCTCTGGAAACACCATATATTTT. Translated, it gives CASRGLSSGNTIYF.